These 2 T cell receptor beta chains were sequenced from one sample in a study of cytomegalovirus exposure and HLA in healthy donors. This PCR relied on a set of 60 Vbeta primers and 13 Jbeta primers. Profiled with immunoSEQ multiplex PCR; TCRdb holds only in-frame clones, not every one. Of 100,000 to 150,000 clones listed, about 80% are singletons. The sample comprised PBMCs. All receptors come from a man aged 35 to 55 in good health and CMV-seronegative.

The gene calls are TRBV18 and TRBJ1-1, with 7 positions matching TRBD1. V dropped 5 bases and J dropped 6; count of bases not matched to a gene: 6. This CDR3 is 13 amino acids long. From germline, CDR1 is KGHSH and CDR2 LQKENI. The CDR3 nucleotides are TGTGCCAGCTCAGCGACAGGGAGCGCTGAAGCTTTCTTT. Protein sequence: CASSATGSAEAFF.

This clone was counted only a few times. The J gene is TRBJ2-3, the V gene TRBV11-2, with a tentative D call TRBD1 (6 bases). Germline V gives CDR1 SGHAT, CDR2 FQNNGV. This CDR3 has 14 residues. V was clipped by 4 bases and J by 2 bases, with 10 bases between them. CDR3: CASSSGQITDTQYF. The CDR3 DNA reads TGTGCCAGCAGCTCAGGACAGATCACAGATACGCAGTATTTT.